Presented here are 21 T cell receptor beta chains from one specimen sequenced in a study of beta chain features in type 1 diabetes. Notes on the study in general: Moderately but significantly shorter TCRB CDR3s were found in Type 1 diabetes patients in all four CD4+ subsets.

The investigators reverse transcribed all of the isolated RNA, so they sequenced expressed TCRB transcripts. Generated by immunoSEQ multiplex PCR, the TCRdb table keeps only in-frame clones and is missing some. The data show about 230,000 clones, with 16% seen just once and approximately 0.081% held by the top ten. These TCRs are of unknown antigen specificity. Sequenced input: naive CD4+ T cells from blood. The receptors were sampled from a man aged 25-45 years with type 1 diabetes.

This chain connects TRBV9 to TRBJ2-3, with D perhaps matching TRBD1 (5 bases). Trimming left V 1 base short and J 4 bases short, with 13 bases between. The V gene's germline CDR1 is SGDLS and CDR2 YYNGEE. The CDR3 totals 15 residues. The CDR3 here is CASSVSLQASDTQYF. CDR3 DNA: TGTGCCAGCAGCGTAAGCCTACAGGCCTCAGATACGCAGTATTTT.

The sample holds a few counts of this clone. The gene calls are TRBV15 and TRBJ2-7; D unresolved. Trimming took off 2 bases at V and 2 bases at J, with 4 bases between the two ends. This CDR3 comprises 12 residues. Germline-derived CDR1 and CDR2 are LNHNV and YYDKDF (reference sequence). The CDR3 region is CATSRQAYEQYF. The CDR3 nucleotides are TGTGCCACCAGCAGACAAGCCTACGAGCAGTACTTC. The whole variable domain, filled in from reference TRBV15 and TRBJ2-7, reads DAMVIQNPRYQVTQFGKPVTLSCSQTLNHNVMYWYQQKSSQAPKLLFHYYDKDFNNEADTPDNFQSRRPNTSFCFLDIRSPGLGDTAMYLCATSRQAYEQYFGPGTRLTVT.

This clone has only a few counts. V and J are TRBV29-1 and TRBJ2-2; 9 bases agree with TRBD1. Germline values: CDR1 SQVTM, CDR2 ANQGSEA. V dropped 6 bases and J dropped 1; count of bases not matched to a gene: 6. The length of the CDR3 is 15 residues. The CDR3 here is CSVVPGQGNTGELFF. The CDR3 coding sequence is TGCAGCGTAGTGCCGGGACAGGGGAACACCGGGGAGCTGTTTTTT.

The chain is built from TRBV9 and TRBJ2-7, with a weak D call TRBD2 (6 bases). The ends were cut back, 4 bases at V and 0 bases at J, with 20 bases in the middle. In germline, CDR1 is SGDLS, CDR2 YYNGEE. The CDR3 spans 17 residues. The CDR3 protein is CASSPPRGGPSSYEQYF. For the CDR3, the DNA is TGTGCCAGCAGCCCCCCACGGGGAGGTCCAAGCTCCTACGAGCAGTACTTC.

The chain is built from TRBV28 and TRBJ2-3; 13 positions match TRBD2. Germline V gene data show CDR1 as MDHEN and CDR2 as SYDVKM. This CDR3 spans 20 amino acids. The V segment lost 7 bases and the J segment 0 bases; nucleotides outside the gene matches: 16. CDR3 region: CASNIPGLAGSYSSTDTQYF. The CDR3 nucleotides are TGTGCCAGCAATATTCCGGGACTAGCGGGGTCTTACTCTAGCACAGATACGCAGTATTTT.

This sequence joins TRBV4-1 and TRBJ1-1; unclear D gene. Germline assignment: CDR1 MGHRA and CDR2 YSYEKL. CDR3 length: 17 amino acids. V lost 0 bases to trimming and J lost 1 base, with 15 bases between them. The DNA of the CDR3 is TGCGCCAGCAGCCAAGATCAAACAGCAAAAAAGAACACTGAAGCTTTCTTT. Its translation is CASSQDQTAKKNTEAFF.

This chain joins TRBV5-6 and TRBJ2-2; D may be TRBD2 (5 bases). CDR1 is SGHDT, CDR2 YYEEEE, per germline. The V gene lost 5 bases and the J gene lost 6 bases, with 17 bases spanning the gap. This CDR3 is built from 15 residues. The CDR3 DNA reads as TGTGCCAGCAGGCGGACGGGGAGCTTAGCCGGGGAGCTGTTTTTT. It specifies CASRRTGSLAGELFF.

This clone has a handful of counts. The chain joins TRBV7-3 to TRBJ2-1; 13 bases fit TRBD2. The V gene end was trimmed by 5 bases and the J gene end by 7 bases; junction bases not matched to a gene: 5. The CDR3 extends over 15 amino acids. Germline V gene sequence: CDR1 SGHTA, CDR2 FQGTGA. Here the CDR3 DNA reads TGTGCCAGCAGCCGAGGGACTAGCGGGATGAATGAGCAGTTCTTC. Amino acids: CASSRGTSGMNEQFF.

A remark on this clone: The DNA is left out, because the CDR3 cannot be placed on it with certainty; the CDR3 is given as TCRdb lists it. V gene TRBV28 combines with J gene TRBJ2-5; the D segment call TRBD2 is taken from the table without a DNA check. The germline CDR1 and CDR2 sequences are MDHEN and SYDVKM. The CDR3 totals 12 residues, both ends included. CDR3 protein: CASSTSYGDQYF.

The chain joins TRBV2 to TRBJ1-4; D uncertain. The germline V and J ends were trimmed by 3 bases and 0 bases, with 5 bases remaining between them. Germline CDR1 and CDR2: SNHLY and FYNNEI. CDR3 length: 14 amino acids. CDR3 sequence: CASSEATTNEKLFF. The CDR3 DNA is TGTGCCAGCAGTGAGGCTACAACTAATGAAAAACTGTTTTTT.

The CDR3 sequence: CASSPARDRYEQYF. The CDR3 DNA reads TGTGCCAGCAGTCCCGCACGGGACAGATACGAGCAGTACTTC. The chain couples TRBV28 to TRBJ2-7; TRBD1 agrees at 7 bases. V trimming: 5 bases; J trimming: 4 bases; junction bases outside the gene matches: 8. Germline CDR1 reads MDHEN; CDR2 reads SYDVKM. The CDR3 covers 14 residues.

The chain employs TRBV7-2 and TRBJ2-6; the D call may be TRBD1 or TRBD2 (5 bases each). The V end was cut by 5 bases, the J end by 2 bases, with 10 bases between. The CDR3 runs 15 residues. CDR1 is SGHTA and CDR2 is FQGNSA in the germline V gene. The CDR3 spells CASSPGAAGANVLTF. DNA for the CDR3: TGTGCCAGCAGCCCCGGGGCGGCTGGGGCCAACGTCCTGACTTTC.

This clone was recorded once. The V and J genes are TRBV18 and TRBJ1-5, with TRBD1 identical over 8 bases. Germline V gene lookup returns CDR1 KGHSH and CDR2 LQKENI. The CDR3 is 14 amino acids. V was clipped by 6 bases and J by 5 bases; unmatched bases: 6. The CDR3, as DNA: TGTGCCAGCTCTGGACAGGGCTCCGATCAGCCCCAGCATTTT. It is translated as CASSGQGSDQPQHF.

The chain employs TRBV5-4 and TRBJ2-1; possibly TRBD1 for D (6 bases). The CDR3 contains 15 residues. Trimming cost V 3 bases and J 5 bases, with 15 bases left between them. The germline gives CDR1 SGHNT, CDR2 YYREEE (reference sequence). The CDR3 spells CASSSRDKGDNEQFF. Written as DNA, the CDR3 is TGTGCCAGCAGCTCCCGGGATAAGGGGGACAATGAGCAGTTCTTC.

This clone was counted a few times. The chain couples TRBV15 to TRBJ2-1; tentative D call: TRBD2 (5 bases). CDR1 is LNHNV and CDR2 is YYDKDF in the germline V gene (reference sequence). This CDR3 contains 12 residues. Trimming cost V 2 bases and J 7 bases, with 6 bases left between them. The CDR3: CATSRSGNEQFF. CDR3 in DNA: TGTGCCACCAGCAGATCGGGGAATGAGCAGTTCTTC.

The chain couples TRBV10-3 to TRBJ2-6; D remains unclear. This CDR3 has 13 amino acids. The V end was cut by 4 bases, the J end by 6 bases, with 7 bases between. Germline assignment: CDR1 ENHRY and CDR2 SYGVKD. CDR3 sequence reads: CAISGIAANVLTF. CDR3 bases: TGTGCCATCAGTGGTATCGCGGCCAACGTCCTGACTTTC.

This clone was observed a handful of times. The rearrangement links TRBV28 to TRBJ2-6; 7 nucleotides agree with TRBD1. The J segment lost 2 bases and the V segment lost 5 bases, leaving 3 bases of the junction unmatched. The CDR3 is 15 residues long. Per the germline V gene, CDR1 is MDHEN and CDR2 is SYDVKM. CDR3 sequence: CASSGGQPGANVLTF. CDR3 nucleotide sequence: TGTGCCAGCAGTGGGGGACAGCCTGGGGCCAACGTCCTGACTTTC.

In the case of this clone: One end of the junction fails to match germline, which may point to a read error. The V call is TRBV29-1, the J call TRBJ2-1; perhaps TRBD1 as D (5 bases). The CDR3 has 11 residues. The germline CDR1 and CDR2 sequences are SQVTM and ANQGSEA. The CDR3 loop reads CSGYRDNEQFF. CDR3 DNA sequence: TGTTCAGGGTATCGCGACAATGAGCAGTTCTTC.

The chain couples TRBV29-1 to TRBJ1-5; D not resolved. CDR1 and CDR2 from the germline V gene are SQVTM and ANQGSEA. This CDR3 has 12 amino acids. Trimming left V 3 bases short and J 5 bases short, with 8 bases between. The DNA for the CDR3 is TGCAGCGTTGAGGTGAGGGATCAGCCCCAGCATTTT. Its protein product is CSVEVRDQPQHF.

V gene TRBV25-1 combines with J gene TRBJ2-4; 7 positions match TRBD1. The trim removed 0 bases at V and 0 bases at J, leaving 8 bases unmatched. CDR1 MGHDK and CDR2 SYGVNS come from the germline V gene. The CDR3 spans 18 residues. The CDR3 loop reads CASSEYVTGERAKNIQYF. As DNA, the CDR3 is TGTGCCAGCAGTGAATACGTAACAGGGGAGAGAGCCAAAAACATTCAGTACTTC.

This rearrangement joins TRBV28 to TRBJ2-7; 8 bases map to TRBD2. There are 16 residues in the CDR3. V lost 3 bases to trimming and J lost 4 bases; unmatched junction nucleotides: 11. The V gene's germline CDR1 is MDHEN and CDR2 SYDVKM. In nucleotides, the CDR3 is TGTGCCAGCAGTTTGGGGACTAGTAACTCACCTTACGAGCAGTACTTC. Translation: CASSLGTSNSPYEQYF.